One and the same sample provided the 23 T cell receptor beta chains below, sequenced in a study of T cell changes during pregnancy in multiple sclerosis. TCRdb's copy holds only in-frame clones and misses some; the assay was immunoSEQ multiplex PCR. The sample holds fewer than 150,000 clones, about 96% seen once. The specimen was peripheral blood, collected after pregnancy. The receptors here all came from a female donor with multiple sclerosis, enrolled in a pregnancy study.

This chain connects TRBV5-5 to TRBJ1-4; TRBD1 might be the D (5 bases). CDR3 length equals 12 residues. Germline assignment: CDR1 SGHKS and CDR2 YYEKEE (reference sequence). V lost 2 bases to trimming and J lost 13 bases, with 12 bases between them. The CDR3: CASSFTGGTLFF. The DNA for the CDR3 is TGTGCCAGCAGCTTTACAGGCGGGACACTGTTTTTT.

The rearrangement joins TRBV10-3 to TRBJ2-1, with 9 bases identical to TRBD1. The V and J ends lost 6 bases and 5 bases, in that order; junction bases with no gene match: 2. CDR1 and CDR2 from the germline V gene are ENHRY and SYGVKD. The CDR3 is 13 residues long. The CDR3 DNA reads TGTGCCATCAGGGGGGACAGGGACAATGAGCAGTTCTTC. Protein product: CAIRGDRDNEQFF.

The rearrangement links TRBV30 to TRBJ1-2; TRBD1 might be the D (5 bases). Trimming took 0 bases from V and 7 from J, leaving 15 bases between them. The CDR3 runs to 14 residues. Germline V gene lookup returns CDR1 GTSNPN and CDR2 SVGIG (reference sequence). The CDR3 DNA sequence: TGTGCCTGGAGTGTATCGTTGGTGGGGGGTGGCTACACCTTC. Encoded protein: CAWSVSLVGGGYTF.

As to this clone: Germline and junction disagree at one end, which may indicate a read error. This chain joins TRBV7-7 and TRBJ2-5; TRBD1 agrees at 10 bases. This CDR3 comprises 16 residues. Germline assignment: CDR1 SSHAT and CDR2 FNYEAQ (reference sequence). For the CDR3, the DNA is TGTGCTAGCAGCCTAGCTAGGACAGGGGGTGGCGAGACCCAGTACTTC. Protein product: CASSLARTGGGETQYF.

The chain uses TRBV5-6 and TRBJ1-5, with D possibly being TRBD1 (5 bases). The CDR3 runs to 14 residues. Germline loops: CDR1 SGHDT, CDR2 YYEEEE. Deletions cut 0 bases from V and 6 bases from J, with 10 bases between. The CDR3 sequence is CASSLAGRGQPQHF. The CDR3 nucleotides read TGTGCCAGCAGCTTGGCGGGTAGGGGTCAGCCCCAGCATTTT.

The chain uses TRBV21-1 and TRBJ2-3; the table's D call, TRBD1, was not checked against the DNA. TRBV21-1 is reported as a pseudogene. The CDR3 totals 15 residues. This CDR3 reads CASSKGAGKTDTQYF. CDR3 sequence (DNA): TGTGCCAGCAGCAAAGGGGCAGGCAAGACAGATACGCAGTATTTT.

The genes are TRBV11-3 and TRBJ2-7, with D tentatively TRBD2 (5 bases). The CDR3 sequence is 13 residues long. Trimming removed 4 bases at V and 0 bases at J, with 7 bases between. CDR1 SGHNT and CDR2 YENEEA come from the germline V gene. CDR3 nucleotide sequence: TGTGCCAGCAGCTCACGGGACTCCTACGAGCAGTACTTC. This gives the protein CASSSRDSYEQYF.

The chain couples TRBV30 to TRBJ2-1, with D uncertain. The CDR3 covers 11 residues. V was pared by 0 bases and J by 5 bases, with 2 bases between. Germline lookup yields CDR1 GTSNPN and CDR2 SVGIG (reference sequence). The CDR3 protein is CAWSVDNEQFF. Here the CDR3 DNA reads TGTGCCTGGAGTGTCGACAATGAGCAGTTCTTC.

The chain recombines TRBV10-3 with TRBJ2-7, with TRBD1 as a possible D gene (6 bases). V was cut by 5 bases and J by 3 bases, with 17 bases left in between. CDR3 length: 15 residues. Germline V gives CDR1 ENHRY, CDR2 SYGVKD. In nucleotides, the CDR3 is TGTGCCATCAGTATTACGACAGGTTCTGACTACGAGCAGTACTTC. Translation: CAISITTGSDYEQYF.

CDR3 DNA sequence: TGTGCCAGCAGCCAAGATCTCACAGATACGCAGTATTTT. This gives the protein CASSQDLTDTQYF. V and J are TRBV4-2 and TRBJ2-3; D ambiguous. The CDR3 runs 13 residues. The germline V gene has CDR1 LGHNA and CDR2 YNFKEQ. V lost 0 bases and J 2 bases, leaving 3 bases between the germline ends.

The chain links TRBV14 to TRBJ2-3; D is possibly TRBD2 (8 bases). The ends were cut back, 4 bases at V and 2 bases at J, with 25 bases in the middle. The CDR3 contains 19 residues. Germline CDR1 SGHDN, CDR2 FVKESK. The CDR3 nucleotides read TGTGCCAGCAGCCGCCCTCGGCGCGGGGGGAGGGGGCACACAGATACGCAGTATTTT. Its protein product is CASSRPRRGGRGHTDTQYF.

This chain connects TRBV7-9 to TRBJ2-4; TRBD2 matches 7 bases. The CDR3 totals 15 residues. The V gene end was trimmed by 7 bases and the J gene end by 6 bases; junction bases not matched to a gene: 12. Germline assignment: CDR1 SEHNR and CDR2 FQNEAQ (reference sequence). The CDR3 protein is CASTTPSASGNIQYF. The CDR3 DNA reads TGTGCCAGCACCACCCCGTCGGCTAGCGGAAACATTCAGTACTTC.

Of note for this clone: Germline and junction disagree at one end, which may indicate a read error. The genes are TRBV4-3 and TRBJ1-2; 12 bases are shared with TRBD1. Germline CDR1 and CDR2: LGHNA and YSLEER. This CDR3 region has 14 residues. In DNA, the CDR3 is TGCGCCAGCAGCCAGGCTGGGACAGGGGGCGGACGAGATTTC. Its protein is CASSQAGTGGGRDF.

The chain links TRBV15 to TRBJ2-5; TRBD2 matches at 10 bases. This CDR3 has 15 amino acids. V was clipped by 1 base and J by 9 bases; unmatched bases: 8. Germline CDR1 and CDR2: LNHNV and YYDKDF (reference sequence). The CDR3 nucleotides read TGTGCCACCAGCAGAGGATTTCAAGCGGGAGGGGCCCAGTACTTC. Residues: CATSRGFQAGGAQYF.

This chain joins TRBV9 and TRBJ1-2, with TRBD1 matching over 10 bases. Germline lookup yields CDR1 SGDLS and CDR2 YYNGEE. J lost 6 bases, V lost 0 bases, and 8 bases had no gene match. The length of the CDR3 is 16 residues. The CDR3 DNA reads TGTGCCAGCAGCGTAGGGGGGTTCGGGACAGGGGATGGCTACACCTTC. This codes for CASSVGGFGTGDGYTF.

On this clone itself: Other DNA sequences in the sample encode the same CDR3. The V and J genes are TRBV25-1 and TRBJ2-1; D remains ambiguous. Trimming took 4 bases from V and 7 from J, leaving 5 bases between them. Germline loops: CDR1 MGHDK, CDR2 SYGVNS. CDR3 length: 11 residues. CDR3 in DNA: TGTGCCAGCAGTGCGTTGAATGAGCAGTTCTTC. Translated: CASSALNEQFF.

This chain uses TRBV10-3 with TRBJ2-7, with D possibly matching TRBD2 (5 bases). The germline V and J ends were trimmed by 4 bases and 3 bases, with 13 bases remaining between them. There are 14 residues in the CDR3. Germline CDR1 is ENHRY and CDR2 is SYGVKD. The DNA for the CDR3 is TGTGCCATCAGTGGGGTTAGCGATCTCTACGAGCAGTACTTC. Translation: CAISGVSDLYEQYF.

V gene TRBV5-1 combines with J gene TRBJ2-7; D is perhaps TRBD1 (7 bases). CDR1 and CDR2 (germline): SGHRS, YFSETQ. Between the trimmed V and J ends, which lost 2 bases and 6 bases, there was a span of 12 bases. The CDR3 runs to 13 residues. CDR3 bases: TGCGCCAGCAGCTTTACAGGGGAGGTCGAGCAGTACTTC. This encodes CASSFTGEVEQYF.

V and J are TRBV9 and TRBJ2-1; D gene ambiguous. The germline CDR1 and CDR2 sequences are SGDLS and YYNGEE. V lost 2 bases and J 0 bases, leaving 9 bases between the germline ends. There are 15 residues in the CDR3. The CDR3 region is CASSVGPSSYNEQFF. DNA for the CDR3: TGTGCCAGCAGCGTTGGGCCAAGCTCCTACAATGAGCAGTTCTTC.

This rearrangement joins TRBV5-4 to TRBJ2-3, with 7 bases that match TRBD2. Germline CDR1 SGHNT, CDR2 YYREEE (reference sequence). The CDR3 contains 15 residues. With V trimmed by 4 bases and J by 0 bases, 5 bases remained unmatched. CDR3 in DNA: TGTGCCAGCAGCCACATGCGGGGGAGCACAGATACGCAGTATTTT. The encoded protein is CASSHMRGSTDTQYF.

The rearrangement uses TRBV9 and TRBJ1-1, with D maybe TRBD1 (5 bases). V lost 4 bases to trimming and J lost 0 bases, with 19 bases between them. Germline CDR1 SGDLS, CDR2 YYNGEE. The CDR3 contains 17 residues. CDR3 sequence (DNA): TGTGCCAGCAGCCCGGGGGTTACGGGGATCTTGAACACTGAAGCTTTCTTT. Translation gives CASSPGVTGILNTEAFF. The full variable domain, with the rest looked up from reference TRBV9 and TRBJ1-1, is DSGVTQTPKHLITATGQRVTLRCSPRSGDLSVYWYQQSLDQGLQFLIQYYNGEERAKGNILERFSAQQFPDLHSELNLSSLELGDSALYFCASSPGVTGILNTEAFFGQGTRLTVV.

The V call is TRBV5-1, the J call TRBJ1-5; 8 bases match TRBD1. The junction had 10 bases not matched to a gene; V was cut back by 2 bases and J by 0 bases. In germline, CDR1 is SGHRS, CDR2 YFSETQ. The length of the CDR3 is 18 residues. CDR3 region: CASSFSDRGNYSNQPQHF. Here the CDR3 DNA reads TGCGCCAGCAGCTTTAGTGACAGGGGAAACTATAGCAATCAGCCCCAGCATTTT.

The chain combines TRBV19 with TRBJ2-5, with TRBD2 matching 11 bases. The ends lost 5 bases at V and 5 bases at J; junction bases unmatched: 10. There are 16 residues in the CDR3. Germline V gene data show CDR1 as LNHDA and CDR2 as SQIVND (reference sequence). CDR3 sequence: CASSERLLAGVETQYF. For the CDR3, the DNA is TGTGCCAGTAGTGAAAGGCTACTAGCGGGAGTTGAGACCCAGTACTTC.